This T cell receptor (beta chain) originates from a study of T cells in localized non-small cell lung cancer. Clones were read by immunoSEQ multiplex PCR, and TCRdb kept only the in-frame ones, dropping some. The sample comprises 25,000 to 35,000 clones, approximately 94% of which are singletons, and 0.73% rests with the top ten. Broader study findings: Of the top 100 tumor clones, median roughly 60 were in adjacent lung, 25 to 35 among its top 100. Higher blood T cell density tracked longer overall survival.

CDR1 is SGHRS and CDR2 is YFSETQ in the germline V gene. Trimming pared 4 bases from V and 2 bases from J, leaving 23 bases between. The CDR3 extends over 18 amino acids. A remark on this clone: No antigen is known for it.

The TCR sequence derives from a woman aged 40 to 75 with stage I lung adenocarcinoma. The chain links TRBV5-1 to TRBJ2-3; D unclear. The specimen was peripheral blood, collected before any cancer treatment. The chain's CDR3 is CASSLRARVGGTTDTQYF. The CDR3 DNA reads TGCGCCAGCAGCCTTCGAGCGAGAGTTGGTGGCACCACAGATACGCAGTATTTT.